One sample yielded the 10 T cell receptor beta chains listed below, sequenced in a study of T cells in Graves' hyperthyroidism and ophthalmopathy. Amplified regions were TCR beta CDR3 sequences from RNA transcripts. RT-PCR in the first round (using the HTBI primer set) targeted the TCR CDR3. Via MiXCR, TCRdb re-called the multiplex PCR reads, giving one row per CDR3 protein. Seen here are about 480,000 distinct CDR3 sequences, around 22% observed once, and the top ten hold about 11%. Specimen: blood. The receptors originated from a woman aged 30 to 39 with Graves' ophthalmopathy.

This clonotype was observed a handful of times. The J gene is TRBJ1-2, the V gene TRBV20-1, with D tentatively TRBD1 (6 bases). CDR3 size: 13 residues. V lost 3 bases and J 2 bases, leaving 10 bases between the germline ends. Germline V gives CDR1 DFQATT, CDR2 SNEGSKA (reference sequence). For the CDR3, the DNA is TGCAGTGCTAGTTTAGGGACAAACTATGGCTACACCTTC. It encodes CSASLGTNYGYTF.

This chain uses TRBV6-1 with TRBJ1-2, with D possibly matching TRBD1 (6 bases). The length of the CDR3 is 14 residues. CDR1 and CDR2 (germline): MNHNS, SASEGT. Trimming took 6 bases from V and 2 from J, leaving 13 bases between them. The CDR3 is CASRPNQGNYGYTF. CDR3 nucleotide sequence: TGTGCCAGCAGGCCAAATCAGGGGAACTATGGCTACACCTTC.

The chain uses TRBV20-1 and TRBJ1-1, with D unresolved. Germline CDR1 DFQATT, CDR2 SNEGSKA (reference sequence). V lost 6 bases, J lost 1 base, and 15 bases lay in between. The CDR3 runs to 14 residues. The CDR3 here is CSARRRGSNTEAFF. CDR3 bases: TGCAGTGCCCGGAGGCGGGGATCGAACACTGAAGCTTTCTTT.

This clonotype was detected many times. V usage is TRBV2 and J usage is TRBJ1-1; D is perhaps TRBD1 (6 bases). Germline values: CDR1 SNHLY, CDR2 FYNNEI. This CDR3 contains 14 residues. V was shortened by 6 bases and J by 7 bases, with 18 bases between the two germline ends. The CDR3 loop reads CASRENGQTLEAFF. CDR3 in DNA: TGTGCCAGCAGAGAAAATGGACAGACCCTTGAAGCTTTCTTT.

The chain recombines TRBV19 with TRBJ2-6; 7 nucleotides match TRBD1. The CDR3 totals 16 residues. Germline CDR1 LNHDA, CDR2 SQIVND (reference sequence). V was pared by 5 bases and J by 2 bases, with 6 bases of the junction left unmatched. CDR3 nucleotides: TGTGCCAGTAGTCCAAACAGGGGCACTGGGGCCAACGTCCTGACTTTC. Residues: CASSPNRGTGANVLTF.

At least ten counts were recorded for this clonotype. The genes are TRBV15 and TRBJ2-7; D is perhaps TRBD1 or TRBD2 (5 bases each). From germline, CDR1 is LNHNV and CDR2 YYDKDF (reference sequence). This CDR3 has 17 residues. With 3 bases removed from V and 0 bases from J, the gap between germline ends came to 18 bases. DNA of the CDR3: TGTGCCACCAGCAGGGGGGTATGGGTACAGGACTCCTACGAGCAGTACTTC. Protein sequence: CATSRGVWVQDSYEQYF.

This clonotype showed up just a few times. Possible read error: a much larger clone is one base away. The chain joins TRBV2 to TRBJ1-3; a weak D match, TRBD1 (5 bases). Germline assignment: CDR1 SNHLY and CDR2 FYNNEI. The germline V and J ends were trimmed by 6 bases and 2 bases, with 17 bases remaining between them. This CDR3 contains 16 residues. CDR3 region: CASSLVPSGAGNTIYF. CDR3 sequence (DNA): TGTGCCAGCAGCCTCGTACCATCGGGGGCTGGAAACACCATATATTTT.

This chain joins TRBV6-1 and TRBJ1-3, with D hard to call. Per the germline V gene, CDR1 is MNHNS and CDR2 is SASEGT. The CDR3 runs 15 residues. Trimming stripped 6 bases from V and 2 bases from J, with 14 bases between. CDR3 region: CASRPGILAGNTIYF. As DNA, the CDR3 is TGTGCCAGCAGGCCTGGGATTCTGGCTGGAAACACCATATATTTT.

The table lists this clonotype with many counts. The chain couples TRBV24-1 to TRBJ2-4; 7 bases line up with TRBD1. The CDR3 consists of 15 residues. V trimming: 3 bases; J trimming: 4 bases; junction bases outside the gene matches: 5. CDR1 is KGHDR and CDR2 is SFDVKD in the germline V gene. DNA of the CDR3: TGTGCCACCAGTGATCCCGGGACAGAAAAAAACATTCAGTACTTC. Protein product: CATSDPGTEKNIQYF.

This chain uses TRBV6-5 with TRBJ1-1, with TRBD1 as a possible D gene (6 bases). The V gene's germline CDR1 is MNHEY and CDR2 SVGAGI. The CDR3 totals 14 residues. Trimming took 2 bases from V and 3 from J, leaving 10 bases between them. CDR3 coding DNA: TGTGCCAGCAGTTACCGTACAGGGTACACTGAAGCTTTCTTT. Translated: CASSYRTGYTEAFF.